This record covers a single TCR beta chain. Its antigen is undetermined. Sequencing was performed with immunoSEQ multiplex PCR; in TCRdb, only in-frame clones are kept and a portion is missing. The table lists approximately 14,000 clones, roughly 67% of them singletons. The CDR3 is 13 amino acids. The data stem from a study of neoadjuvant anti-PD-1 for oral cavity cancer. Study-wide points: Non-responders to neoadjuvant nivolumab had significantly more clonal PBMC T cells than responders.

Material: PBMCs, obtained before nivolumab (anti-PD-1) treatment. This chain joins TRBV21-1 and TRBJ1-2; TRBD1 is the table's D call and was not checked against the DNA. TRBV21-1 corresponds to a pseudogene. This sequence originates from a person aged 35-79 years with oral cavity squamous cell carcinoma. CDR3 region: CASSTGTGYGYTF. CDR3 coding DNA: TGTGCCAGCAGCACAGGGACAGGCTATGGCTACACCTTC.